These 16 T cell receptor beta chains were all obtained from the same sample, sequenced in a study of blood T cell repertoires in COVID-19. Libraries were prepared by immunoSEQ multiplex PCR; TCRdb keeps only in-frame clonotypes and omits some of them. The table records some 50,000 clones, more than 75% of them present only once. Input material: peripheral blood. The receptors come from a woman aged 60-75 years with acute or convalescent COVID-19.

The chain uses TRBV14 and TRBJ1-5, with 7 positions matching TRBD1. This CDR3 is 14 amino acids long. The germline V gene has CDR1 SGHDN and CDR2 FVKESK. The V gene end was trimmed by 1 base and the J gene end by 7 bases; junction bases not matched to a gene: 4. DNA of the CDR3: TGTGCCAGCAGCCAAGGGACAGGTAGCCAGCCCCAGCATTTT. This encodes CASSQGTGSQPQHF.

V is TRBV3-1 (or the pseudogene TRBV3-2) and J is TRBJ1-1; the D is unclear. The V end lost 1 base, the J end lost 5 bases, and 8 bases lay between the germline ends. The CDR3 spans 13 residues. Germline CDR1 reads LGHDT; CDR2 reads YNNKEL (reference sequence). CDR3 nucleotide sequence: TGTGCCAGCAGCCAAGGAGGGAGGACTGAAGCTTTCTTT. Its protein is CASSQGGRTEAFF.

The CDR3 reads CASSRPGTYEQYF. DNA for the CDR3: TGTGCCAGCAGCCGTCCAGGGACCTACGAGCAGTACTTC. The rearrangement links TRBV11-2 to TRBJ2-7; D possibly corresponds to TRBD1 (5 bases). CDR3 length equals 13 residues. CDR1 SGHAT and CDR2 FQNNGV come from the germline V gene. The ends were cut back, 5 bases at V and 2 bases at J, with 10 bases in the middle.

This clone was detected only a few times. The rearrangement links TRBV3-1 (or the pseudogene TRBV3-2) to TRBJ1-6; D unclear. Germline CDR1 reads LGHDT; CDR2 reads YNNKEL (reference sequence). CDR3 length equals 14 residues. Trimming cost V 1 base and J 7 bases, with 8 bases left between them. CDR3 region: CASSQVGRNSPLHF. In DNA, the CDR3 is TGTGCCAGCAGCCAAGTTGGCAGAAATTCACCCCTCCACTTT.

CDR3 region: CASSGQGFGPAFF. CDR3 nucleotides: TGTGCCAGCAGTGGACAGGGGTTCGGTCCAGCTTTCTTT. V gene TRBV2 combines with J gene TRBJ1-1; 8 bases map to TRBD1. The CDR3 has 13 amino acids. Germline trimming cut 4 bases from V and 10 bases from J; bases unmatched to any gene: 8. Per germline, CDR1 SNHLY and CDR2 FYNNEI.

This clone was seen just once. The same CDR3 can be traced to other DNA sequences in this sample. The CDR3 nucleotides read TGTGCCAGCAGTACAACCGGAGACTATGGCTACACCTTC. It translates to CASSTTGDYGYTF. The chain has TRBV6-6 and TRBJ1-2; D is undetermined. V was pared by 5 bases and J by 3 bases, with 10 bases between. From germline, CDR1 is MNHNY and CDR2 SVGAGI (reference sequence). CDR3 length equals 13 residues.

This chain links TRBV18 with TRBJ2-4, with TRBD2 matching 12 bases. This CDR3 spans 17 amino acids. The germline V gene encodes CDR1 KGHSH and CDR2 LQKENI. V lost 6 bases to trimming and J lost 5 bases; unmatched junction nucleotides: 11. The CDR3 here is CASSPFTSGRLQNIQYF. DNA of the CDR3: TGTGCCAGCTCCCCTTTTACTAGCGGGAGGCTCCAAAACATTCAGTACTTC.

V and J are TRBV2 and TRBJ1-6, with unresolved D. The CDR3 is 16 amino acids. The germline V gene encodes CDR1 SNHLY and CDR2 FYNNEI. The ends were cut back, 0 bases at V and 7 bases at J, with 13 bases in the middle. CDR3 in DNA: TGTGCCAGCAGTGAAGCGACACCGCGAATGAATTCACCCCTCCACTTT. This sequence encodes CASSEATPRMNSPLHF.

The V gene is TRBV29-1, the J gene TRBJ2-7; 10 bases match TRBD1. V dropped 1 base and J dropped 6; count of bases not matched to a gene: 9. Germline V lookup: CDR1 SQVTM, CDR2 ANQGSEA. The CDR3 totals 15 residues. CDR3: CSVEAPTGGSSEQYF. The DNA for the CDR3 is TGCAGCGTTGAAGCTCCGACAGGGGGCTCTTCCGAGCAGTACTTC.

The chain employs TRBV19 and TRBJ1-6, with a possible D match to TRBD1 (5 bases). Germline values: CDR1 LNHDA, CDR2 SQIVND (reference sequence). The CDR3 runs 13 residues. Trimming took off 5 bases at V and 9 bases at J, with 11 bases between the two ends. Written as DNA, the CDR3 is TGTGCCAGTAGTGGAGCAGGGTCTTCACCCCTCCACTTT. This sequence encodes CASSGAGSSPLHF.

V and J are TRBV7-3 and TRBJ2-1; 10 positions agree with TRBD2. Per germline, CDR1 SGHTA and CDR2 FQGTGA. The CDR3 is 15 residues long. With V trimmed by 2 bases and J by 9 bases, 7 bases remained unmatched. The CDR3 reads CASSLGSGRDPEQFF. CDR3 bases: TGTGCCAGCAGCTTAGGCAGCGGGAGGGACCCTGAGCAGTTCTTC.

The chain combines TRBV6-1 with TRBJ2-2, with 9 bases aligning to TRBD2. Germline CDR1 reads MNHNS; CDR2 reads SASEGT. The CDR3 covers 12 residues. V gave up 6 bases and J gave up 13 bases; unmatched junction bases: 6. Written as DNA, the CDR3 is TGTGCCAGCAGCTATAGCGGGAGAGGGCTGTTTTTT. Its translation: CASSYSGRGLFF.

This clone has only one observation. The gene calls are TRBV19 and TRBJ2-1; 14 bases fit TRBD2. This CDR3 contains 17 residues. The V segment lost 6 bases and the J segment 5 bases; nucleotides outside the gene matches: 9. Per germline, CDR1 LNHDA and CDR2 SQIVND (reference sequence). The CDR3 region is CASRSRLAGGPDNEQFF. The CDR3 coding sequence is TGTGCCAGTAGATCACGACTAGCGGGAGGGCCGGACAATGAGCAGTTCTTC.

The chain links TRBV6-5 to TRBJ2-5; possibly TRBD2 for D (7 bases). This CDR3 spans 15 amino acids. The V end was cut by 2 bases, the J end by 2 bases, with 12 bases between. In germline, CDR1 is MNHEY, CDR2 SVGAGI. CDR3 DNA: TGTGCCAGCAGTTACACGGGGGGACAACAAGAGACCCAGTACTTC. Amino acids: CASSYTGGQQETQYF.

V is TRBV7-2 and J is TRBJ2-7, with D perhaps TRBD1 (6 bases). V lost 5 bases to trimming and J lost 3 bases, with 11 bases between them. The CDR3 is made up of 13 amino acids. Germline loops: CDR1 SGHTA, CDR2 FQGNSA. The CDR3 region is CASSDRQDYEQYF. The CDR3 coding sequence is TGTGCCAGCAGCGACCGACAGGACTACGAGCAGTACTTC. The complete variable domain, with remaining parts taken from reference TRBV7-2 and TRBJ2-7, reads GAGVSQSPSNKVTEKGKDVELRCDPISGHTALYWYRQSLGQGLEFLIYFQGNSAPDKSGLPSDRFSAERTGGSVSTLTIQRTQQEDSAVYLCASSDRQDYEQYFGPGTRLTVT.

This clone was picked up one time. The chain uses TRBV21-1 and TRBJ1-4; TRBD1, as called in the table, went unchecked against the DNA. TRBV21-1 is noted as a pseudogene. CDR3 length: 15 amino acids. The CDR3 bases are TGTGCCAGCAGTCGGGACAGGGGCCCTAATGAAAAACTGTTTTTT. This translates into CASSRDRGPNEKLFF.